Described below is a single T cell receptor (beta chain) sequence and its context. The data were obtained in a study of memory CD4+ T cells and cytomegalovirus serostatus. Source study methods: Out-of-frame sequences were removed, leaving roughly 2.1 million distinct TCRbeta sequences. Clones were sequenced by immunoSEQ multiplex PCR, and TCRdb holds only the in-frame ones, with some missing. The DNA gave D and trimming, while V, J and clone size come from that table. The sample has 75,000 to 95,000 clones, approximately 80% seen once. Trimming at V came to 5 bases and at J to 7 bases, leaving 7 bases not matched to a gene. The CDR3 contains 14 residues. CDR1 and CDR2 from the germline V gene are SGHVS and FNYEAQ. The sort gate was single viable CD3+CD4+CD8-CD45RO+ cells for memory CD4+ T cells.

The source is an adult in good health and CMV-seronegative. The specimen sequenced was memory CD4+ T cells from blood. The chain carries TRBV7-6 and TRBJ1-4; 7 bases are shared with TRBD1. As DNA, the CDR3 is TGTGCCAGCAGCGCACAGGGGTCGGGTGAAAAACTGTTTTTT. Translation gives CASSAQGSGEKLFF.